The following is a TCR beta chain sequence with its context. All enrollees were roughly 18 to 90 years old and from under 25 US areas. Assignments of participants to cohorts depended upon their own reported clinical history. These data are taken from a study of blood T cell repertoires in COVID-19. Study summary: T cells, B-cell-depleted T cells, or PBMCs provided the cDNA or gDNA that served as material.

Germline-derived CDR1 and CDR2 are KGHSH and LQKENI. The CDR3 runs to 14 residues. Trimming removed 4 bases from V and 4 bases from J; junction bases left unmatched: 5. Study processing details: Reference gene primers were amplified, and this amplification served to estimate nucleated cell counts. Sequencing used immunoSEQ multiplex PCR; TCRdb keeps in-frame clones, though not all of them. The V and J calls and the clone size are those of that table, but D and trimming were determined from the DNA. The data hold 200,000 to 250,000 clones, with about 86% observed a single time. The clonotype originates from a woman between 35 and 50 years old with acute COVID-19. The chain uses TRBV18 and TRBJ2-5; TRBD1 aligns across 8 bases. Sequenced: PBMCs or T cells enriched from blood (not recorded which). The CDR3 sequence: CASSLHQGAETQYF. The DNA of the CDR3 is TGTGCCAGCTCACTACACCAGGGGGCAGAGACCCAGTACTTC.